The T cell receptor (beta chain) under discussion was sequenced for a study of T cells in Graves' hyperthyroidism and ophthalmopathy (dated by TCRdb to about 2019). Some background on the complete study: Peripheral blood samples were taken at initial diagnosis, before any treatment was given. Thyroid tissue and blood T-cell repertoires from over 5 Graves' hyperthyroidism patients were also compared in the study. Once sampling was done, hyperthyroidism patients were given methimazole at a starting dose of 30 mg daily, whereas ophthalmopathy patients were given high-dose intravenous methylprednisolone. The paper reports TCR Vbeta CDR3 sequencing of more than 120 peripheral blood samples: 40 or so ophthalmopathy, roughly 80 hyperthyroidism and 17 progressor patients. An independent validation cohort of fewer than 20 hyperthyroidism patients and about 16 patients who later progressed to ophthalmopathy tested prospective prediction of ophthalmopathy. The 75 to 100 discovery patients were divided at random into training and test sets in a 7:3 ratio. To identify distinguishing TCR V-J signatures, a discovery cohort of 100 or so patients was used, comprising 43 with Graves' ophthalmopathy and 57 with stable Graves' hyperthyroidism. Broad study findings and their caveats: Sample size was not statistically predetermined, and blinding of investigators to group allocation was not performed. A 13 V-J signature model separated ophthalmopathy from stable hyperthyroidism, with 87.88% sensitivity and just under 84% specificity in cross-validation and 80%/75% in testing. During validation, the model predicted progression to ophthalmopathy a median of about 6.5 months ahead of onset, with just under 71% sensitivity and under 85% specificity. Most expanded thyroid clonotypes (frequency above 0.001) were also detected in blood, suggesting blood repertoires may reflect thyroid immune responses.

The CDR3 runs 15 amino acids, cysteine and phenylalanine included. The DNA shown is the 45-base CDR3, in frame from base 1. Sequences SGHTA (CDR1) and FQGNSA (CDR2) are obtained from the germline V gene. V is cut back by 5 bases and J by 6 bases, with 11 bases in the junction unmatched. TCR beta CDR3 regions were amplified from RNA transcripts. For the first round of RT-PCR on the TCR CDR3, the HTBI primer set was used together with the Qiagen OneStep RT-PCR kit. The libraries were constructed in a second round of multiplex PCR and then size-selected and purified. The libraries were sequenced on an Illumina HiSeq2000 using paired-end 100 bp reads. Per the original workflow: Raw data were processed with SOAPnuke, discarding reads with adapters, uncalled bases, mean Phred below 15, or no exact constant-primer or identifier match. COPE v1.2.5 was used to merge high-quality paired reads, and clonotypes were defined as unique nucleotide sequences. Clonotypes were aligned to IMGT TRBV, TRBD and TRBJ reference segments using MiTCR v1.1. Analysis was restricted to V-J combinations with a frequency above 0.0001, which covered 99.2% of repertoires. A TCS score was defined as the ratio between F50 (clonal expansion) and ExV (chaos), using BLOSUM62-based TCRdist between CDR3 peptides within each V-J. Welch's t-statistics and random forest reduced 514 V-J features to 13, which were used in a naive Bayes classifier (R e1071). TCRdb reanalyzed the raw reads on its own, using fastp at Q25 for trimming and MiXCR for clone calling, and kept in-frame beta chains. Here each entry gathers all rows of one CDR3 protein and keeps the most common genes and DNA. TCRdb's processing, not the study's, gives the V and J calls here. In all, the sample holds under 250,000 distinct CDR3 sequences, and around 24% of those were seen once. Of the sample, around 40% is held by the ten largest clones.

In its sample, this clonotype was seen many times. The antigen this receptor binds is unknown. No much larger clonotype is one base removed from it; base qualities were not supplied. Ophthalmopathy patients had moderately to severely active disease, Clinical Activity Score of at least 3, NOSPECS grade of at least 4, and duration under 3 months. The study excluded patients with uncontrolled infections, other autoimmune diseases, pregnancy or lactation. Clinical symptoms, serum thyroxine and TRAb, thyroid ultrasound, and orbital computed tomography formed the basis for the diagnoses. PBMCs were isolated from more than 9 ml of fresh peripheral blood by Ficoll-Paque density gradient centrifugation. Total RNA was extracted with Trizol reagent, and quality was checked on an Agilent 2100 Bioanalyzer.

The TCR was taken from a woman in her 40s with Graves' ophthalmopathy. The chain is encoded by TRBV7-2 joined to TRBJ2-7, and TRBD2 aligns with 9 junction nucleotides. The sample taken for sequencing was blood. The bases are TGTGCCAGCAGCCCCTATGCGGGAGGGCCCCGCGAGCAGTACTTC. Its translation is CASSPYAGGPREQYF.